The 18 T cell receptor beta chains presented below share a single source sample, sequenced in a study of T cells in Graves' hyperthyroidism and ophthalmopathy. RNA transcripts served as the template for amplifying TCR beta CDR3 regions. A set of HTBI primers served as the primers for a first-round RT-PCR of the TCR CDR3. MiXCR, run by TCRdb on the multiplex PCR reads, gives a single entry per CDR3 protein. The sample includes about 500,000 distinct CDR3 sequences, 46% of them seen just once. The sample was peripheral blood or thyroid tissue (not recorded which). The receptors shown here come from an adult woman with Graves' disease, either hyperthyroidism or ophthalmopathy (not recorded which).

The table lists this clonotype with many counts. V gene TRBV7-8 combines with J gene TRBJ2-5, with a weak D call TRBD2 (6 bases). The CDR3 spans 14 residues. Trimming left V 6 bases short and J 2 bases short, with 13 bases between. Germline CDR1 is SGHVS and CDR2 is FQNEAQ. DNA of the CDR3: TGTGCCAGCAGTCCTAGCGCGTGGCAAGAGACCCAGTACTTC. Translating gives CASSPSAWQETQYF.

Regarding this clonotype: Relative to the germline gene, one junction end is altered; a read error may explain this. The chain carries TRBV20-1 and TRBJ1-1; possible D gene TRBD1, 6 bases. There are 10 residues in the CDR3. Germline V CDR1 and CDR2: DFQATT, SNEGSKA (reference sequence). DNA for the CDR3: TGCAGTGCCAGAGGGGGTGAAGCTTTCTTT. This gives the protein CSARGGEAFF.

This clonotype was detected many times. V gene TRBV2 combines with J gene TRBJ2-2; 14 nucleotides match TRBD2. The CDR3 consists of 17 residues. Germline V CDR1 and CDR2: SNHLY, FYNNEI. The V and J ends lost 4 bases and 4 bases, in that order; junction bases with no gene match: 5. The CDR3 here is CASSGGLAGVGTGELFF. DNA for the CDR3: TGTGCCAGCAGTGGGGGACTAGCGGGAGTGGGCACCGGGGAGCTGTTTTTT.

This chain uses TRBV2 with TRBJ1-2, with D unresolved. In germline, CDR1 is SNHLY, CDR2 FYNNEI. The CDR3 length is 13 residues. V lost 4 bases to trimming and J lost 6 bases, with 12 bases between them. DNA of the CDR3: TGTGCCAGCAGTGGGACGGGGTCGGATGGCTACACCTTC. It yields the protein CASSGTGSDGYTF.

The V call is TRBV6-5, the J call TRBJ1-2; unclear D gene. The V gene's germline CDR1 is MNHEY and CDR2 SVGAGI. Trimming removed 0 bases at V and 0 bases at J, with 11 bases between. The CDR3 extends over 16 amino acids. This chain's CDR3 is CASSYSRRGANYGYTF. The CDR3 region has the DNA TGTGCCAGCAGTTACTCGAGACGGGGAGCTAACTATGGCTACACCTTC.

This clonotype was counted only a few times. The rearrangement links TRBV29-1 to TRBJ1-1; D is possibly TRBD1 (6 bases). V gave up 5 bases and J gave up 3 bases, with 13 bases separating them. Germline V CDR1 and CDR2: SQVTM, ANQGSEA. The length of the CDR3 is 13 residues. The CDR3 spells CSVRNTGHTEAFF. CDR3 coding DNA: TGCAGCGTTAGGAACACAGGGCACACTGAAGCTTTCTTT.

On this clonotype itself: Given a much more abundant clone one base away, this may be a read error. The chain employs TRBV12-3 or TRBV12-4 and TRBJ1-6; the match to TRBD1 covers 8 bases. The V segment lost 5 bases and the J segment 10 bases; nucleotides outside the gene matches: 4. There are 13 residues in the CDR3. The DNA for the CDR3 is TGTGCCAGCAGTAGGACAGGGACCTCACCCCTCCACTTT. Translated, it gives CASSRTGTSPLHF.

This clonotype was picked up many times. The DNA of the CDR3 is TGCAGCGTTGGGACAGAGAATGAAAAACTGTTTTTT. Its protein product is CSVGTENEKLFF. V usage is TRBV29-1 and J usage is TRBJ1-4; weak D call: TRBD1 (6 bases). V gave up 4 bases and J gave up 5 bases, with 8 bases separating them. Germline V lookup: CDR1 SQVTM, CDR2 ANQGSEA. This CDR3 spans 12 amino acids.

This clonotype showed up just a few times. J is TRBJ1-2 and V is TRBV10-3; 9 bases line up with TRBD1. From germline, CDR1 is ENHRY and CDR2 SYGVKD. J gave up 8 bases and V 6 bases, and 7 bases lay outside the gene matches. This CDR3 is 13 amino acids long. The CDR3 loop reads CAIRGTGYIGYTF. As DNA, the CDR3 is TGTGCCATCAGGGGGACAGGGTATATAGGCTACACCTTC.

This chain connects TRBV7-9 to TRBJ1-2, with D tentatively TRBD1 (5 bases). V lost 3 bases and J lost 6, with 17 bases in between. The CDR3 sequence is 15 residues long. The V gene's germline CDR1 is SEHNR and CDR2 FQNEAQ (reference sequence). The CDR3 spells CASSLVAGEQDGYTF. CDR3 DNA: TGTGCCAGCAGCTTGGTGGCGGGGGAACAGGATGGCTACACCTTC.

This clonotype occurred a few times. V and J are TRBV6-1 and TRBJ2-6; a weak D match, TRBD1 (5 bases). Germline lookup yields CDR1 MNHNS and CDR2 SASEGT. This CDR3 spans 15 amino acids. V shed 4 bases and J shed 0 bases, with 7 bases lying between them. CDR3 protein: CASSGTGSGANVLTF. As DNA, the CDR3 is TGTGCCAGCAGTGGTACAGGCTCTGGGGCCAACGTCCTGACTTTC.

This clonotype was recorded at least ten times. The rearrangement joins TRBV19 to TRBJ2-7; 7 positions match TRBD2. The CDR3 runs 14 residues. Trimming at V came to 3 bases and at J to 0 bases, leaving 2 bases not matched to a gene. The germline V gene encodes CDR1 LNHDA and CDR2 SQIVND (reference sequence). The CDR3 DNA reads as TGTGCCAGTAGTATTGGACTAGTCTCCTACGAGCAGTACTTC. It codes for CASSIGLVSYEQYF.

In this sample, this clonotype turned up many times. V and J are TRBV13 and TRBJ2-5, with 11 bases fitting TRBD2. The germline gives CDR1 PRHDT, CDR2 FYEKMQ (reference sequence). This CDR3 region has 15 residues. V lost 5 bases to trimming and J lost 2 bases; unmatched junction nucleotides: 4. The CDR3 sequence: CASSPRLAGQETQYF. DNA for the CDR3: TGTGCCAGCAGCCCCCGACTAGCGGGACAAGAGACCCAGTACTTC. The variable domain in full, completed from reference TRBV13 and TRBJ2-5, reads AAGVIQSPRHLIKEKRETATLKCYPIPRHDTVYWYQQGPGQDPQFLISFYEKMQSDKGSIPDRFSAQQFSDYHSELNMSSLELGDSALYFCASSPRLAGQETQYFGPGTRLLVL.

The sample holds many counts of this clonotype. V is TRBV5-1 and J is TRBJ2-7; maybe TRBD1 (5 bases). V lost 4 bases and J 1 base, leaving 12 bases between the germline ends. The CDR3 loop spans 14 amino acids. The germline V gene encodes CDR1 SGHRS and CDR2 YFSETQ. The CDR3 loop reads CASSPTAGSYEQYF. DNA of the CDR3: TGCGCCAGCAGCCCGACTGCAGGGTCCTACGAGCAGTACTTC.

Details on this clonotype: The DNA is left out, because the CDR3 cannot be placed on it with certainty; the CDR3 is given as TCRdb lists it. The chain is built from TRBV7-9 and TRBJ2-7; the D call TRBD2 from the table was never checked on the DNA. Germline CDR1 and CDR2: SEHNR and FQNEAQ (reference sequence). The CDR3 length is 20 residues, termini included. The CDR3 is CASSFYICSASGTSSYEQYF.

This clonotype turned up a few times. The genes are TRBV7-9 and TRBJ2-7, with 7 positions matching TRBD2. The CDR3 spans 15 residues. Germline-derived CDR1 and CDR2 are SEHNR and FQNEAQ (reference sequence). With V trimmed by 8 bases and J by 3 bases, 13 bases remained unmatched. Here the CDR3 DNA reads TGTGCCAGCGGAGAGGCTGGGACTAACCACTACGAGCAGTACTTC. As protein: CASGEAGTNHYEQYF.

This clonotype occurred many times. CDR3 residues: CASSVGWGTNTEAFF. Written as DNA, the CDR3 is TGTGCCAGCAGCGTAGGATGGGGGACTAACACTGAAGCTTTCTTT. The chain is built from TRBV9 and TRBJ1-1, with D maybe TRBD1 (5 bases). Germline loops: CDR1 SGDLS, CDR2 YYNGEE. This CDR3 comprises 15 residues. V shed 0 bases and J shed 2 bases, with 11 bases lying between them.

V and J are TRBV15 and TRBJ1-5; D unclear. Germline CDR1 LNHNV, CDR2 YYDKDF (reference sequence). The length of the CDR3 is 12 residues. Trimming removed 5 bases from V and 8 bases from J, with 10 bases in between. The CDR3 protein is CATSARLEPQHF. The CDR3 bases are TGTGCCACCAGCGCCCGCCTCGAGCCCCAGCATTTT.